This paragraph covers one T cell receptor (beta chain) sequence. This clonotype was counted a few times. Its antigen is currently not known. Per-nucleotide qualities are absent, and no much larger clonotype sits a single base away. The sample originates from a study of post-analysis software for immune sequencing data (dated by TCRdb to between 2015 and 2017). Background on the whole study: Disease courses on record covered relapsing-remitting, secondary progressive and progressive-relapsing multiple sclerosis, though some patients had no subtype annotation. Patient repertoires were compared against roughly 12 previously published healthy control repertoires from donors aged about 6 to 27 years. A subset of samples was prepared in parallel using single-end sample barcoding, then pooled and co-amplified after Illumina adapter ligation. Overall results and qualifications from the work: Patients showed significantly higher frequencies than controls for a handful of TRBV segments, among them TRBV5-6, TRBV5-1 and TRBV20-1. The multiple sclerosis patient group was slightly younger than the control group. Direct clustering with F measure revealed strong co-clustering of samples prepared in the same batch, which led to a batch-effect correction. Normalized Chao1 diversity was significantly lower in multiple sclerosis patients than controls, suggesting substantial peripheral T-cell clonal expansion.

The library was made by PCR. Sequenced using an Illumina HiSeq 2500. To reduce PCR and sequencing biases, unique molecular identifiers were incorporated into the TCR beta cDNA libraries. Some 500,000 cDNA molecules were obtained for every 1 to 10 million input T cells, so each molecule roughly corresponded to one T cell. Patient libraries were prepared and sequenced with the same protocol used for the earlier healthy control dataset. Within a given batch, samples were prepared together, multiplexed and sequenced on the same HiSeq lane. In the original analysis: MIGEC handled the raw barcoded reads, throwing out single-read molecular identifier groups before consensus assembly and CDR3 extraction. VDJtools was used for post-analysis of the clonotype tables, and diversity was normalized by down-sampling every dataset to the size of the smallest sample. Repertoire overlap clustering matched CDR3 amino acid but not nucleotide sequences to correct batch-related cross-sample contamination. Clones were called with MiXCR by TCRdb after fastp trimmed the public reads at Q25, and only in-frame beta chains were retained. Rows matching on CDR3 protein sequence are summarized as one entry with the most common DNA and genes. The V and J calls and clone size come from TCRdb's table, not from the authors' own analysis. The sample includes roughly 730,000 distinct CDR3 sequences, with roughly 27% observed a single time. Under 0.7% of the sample is taken by the ten largest.

TCR beta repertoires were profiled from peripheral blood of some 13 young patients with multiple sclerosis to demonstrate the VDJtools post-analysis software. Multiple sclerosis patients were children and adolescents aged about 6 to 15 years. Taken from cysteine to phenylalanine, the CDR3 has 16 residues. Of all the DNA, just the CDR3 is kept, 48 bases in frame from base 1. V and J are trimmed by 6 bases and 1 base, and the gene matches miss 9 bases of the junction. From a lookup of the germline V gene (reference sequence), CDR1 and CDR2 are DFQATT and SNEGSKA. The sequence joins TRBV20-1 to TRBJ2-7; 13 nucleotides in the junction match TRBD2. This TCR derives from a girl aged 10-17 years with multiple sclerosis. The sequenced sample consisted of blood. The CDR3 region: CSAEGLAGRGSYEQYF. The nucleotide sequence reads TGCAGTGCCGAGGGACTAGCGGGAAGAGGGTCCTACGAGCAGTACTTC.